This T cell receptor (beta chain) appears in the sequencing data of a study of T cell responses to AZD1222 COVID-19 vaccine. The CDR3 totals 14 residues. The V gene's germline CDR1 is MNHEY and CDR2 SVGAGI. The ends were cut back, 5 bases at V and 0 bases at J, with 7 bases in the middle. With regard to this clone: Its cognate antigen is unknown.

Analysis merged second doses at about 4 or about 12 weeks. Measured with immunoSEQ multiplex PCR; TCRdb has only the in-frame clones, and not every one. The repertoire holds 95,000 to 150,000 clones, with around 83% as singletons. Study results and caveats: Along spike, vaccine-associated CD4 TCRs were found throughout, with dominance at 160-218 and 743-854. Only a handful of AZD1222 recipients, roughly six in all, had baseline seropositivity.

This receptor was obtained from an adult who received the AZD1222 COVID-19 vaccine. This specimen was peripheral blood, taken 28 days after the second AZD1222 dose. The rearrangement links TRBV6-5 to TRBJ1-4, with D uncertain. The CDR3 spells CASSNLATNEKLFF. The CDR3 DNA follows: TGTGCCAGCAGTAACCTTGCAACTAATGAAAAACTGTTTTTT.